This T cell receptor beta chain was sequenced during a study of OX40 agonist ivuxolimab in advanced cancers. In terms of the full investigation: The costimulatory receptor OX40 (CD134) was targeted by ivuxolimab, a fully human IgG2 agonistic monoclonal antibody. Intravenous ivuxolimab was administered to patients every 2 weeks at six dose levels: 0.01, 0.1, 0.3, 1.5, 3 and 10 mg/kg. Among the approximately 50 dose-escalation patients, 19 had hepatocellular carcinoma, some 15 melanoma, 9 renal cell carcinoma and 9 head and neck cancer. In the dose-escalation cohort, more than 75% of patients were male, and the mean age was approximately 60 years, with a range of roughly 20 to 85. Patients were allowed to have had prior anti-PD-1, anti-PD-L1 or anti-CTLA-4 therapy, and 40% to 45% of the dose-escalation patients had been treated with checkpoint inhibitors. Partial responses occurred in three dose-escalation patients, of whom one had hepatocellular carcinoma and two had cutaneous melanoma. Peripheral TCRbeta sequencing was intended to test whether TCR sequence diversity was altered and clonal T-cell expansion was caused by ivuxolimab. The paper reports the monotherapy dose-escalation portion (N of about 50 patients) of the phase I ivuxolimab trial. Broader findings and caveats from the paper: At doses of 0.1 to 3.0 mg/kg, clonal expansion of both CD4+ and CD8+ T cells in blood was seen between baseline and week 6. Partial responders in the 0.1-3.0 mg/kg groups had among the lowest normalized peripheral clonal expansion, especially among CD8+ T cells. Low levels of normalized T-cell clonal expansion were also seen in some patients who did not respond. On average, CD8+ T cells showed more expanded clones than CD4+ T cells after ivuxolimab. Antigen specificity was not determined for the clonally expanded peripheral T cells.

Cut back by 2 bases and 6 bases, the V and J ends lie 15 bases apart. As encoded in the germline V gene (reference sequence), CDR1 is GTSNPN while CDR2 is SVGIG. The CDR3 measures 14 amino acids from cysteine to phenylalanine. Only CDR3 DNA is held: 42 bases, read in frame from base 1. For sequencing of the TCRbeta CDR3 region, genomic DNA was extracted from the sorted cells. The immunoSEQ Assay was used to sequence the TCRbeta CDR3 regions. TCRdb mirrors the immuneACCESS table, restricted to in-frame sequences. Some clones are absent from its copies; in checked studies, under half trace to an unresolved V gene, and the reason for the others is unknown. The sample profile shows 70,000 or so clones; 65% to 85% of them were found once. About 0.72% of the sample belongs to the ten largest clones. This clone was seen only once. This receptor's antigen is unknown. Base qualities are not recorded, but no much larger clone differs from it by a single base.

The trial excluded patients who had a history of autoimmune disease or were on systemic immunosuppression. Peripheral blood for TCR sequencing was drawn from every dose cohort at baseline, at cycle 4 day 1 and at cycle 7 day 1. The samples were taken from a phase I, first-in-human, multicenter, open-label dose-escalation trial of ivuxolimab. Adults with locally advanced or metastatic head and neck squamous cell, hepatocellular, melanoma or renal cell carcinoma were enrolled in the trial. Before TCR sequencing, CD4+ and CD8+ T cells were separately sorted from peripheral blood. The sequence links TRBV30 to TRBJ2-3; the D assignment is uncertain and may be TRBD1 or TRBD2, with 5 bases supporting each. This TCR was sampled from an adult with an advanced solid tumor such as melanoma, head and neck, liver or kidney cancer. This sample comprised CD4+ or CD8+ T cells sorted from blood, obtained in a trial of the OX40 agonist ivuxolimab. Here the CDR3 is given as CAWSKGDLEDTQYF. The nucleotide sequence reads as follows: TGTGCCTGGAGTAAAGGGGACCTCGAGGATACGCAGTATTTT.